This record covers a single T cell receptor (beta chain). These data are taken from a study of T cells expressing NK-cell markers. CDR3 length equals 14 residues. The germline V gene encodes CDR1 MGHDK and CDR2 SYGVNS. One entry per CDR3 protein, without DNA, is what TCRdb gives after re-calling the 5' RACE reads. This repertoire includes around 470,000 distinct CDR3 sequences. This receptor was obtained from a woman in her forties or fifties in good health. Sequenced material: blood T cells: a sorted CD56 or NKG2C T cell subset, CD4+ or CD8+ T cells, or bulk PBMC T cells (not recorded which). The V call is TRBV25-1, the J call TRBJ1-6; absent DNA, TCRdb's TRBD1 call cannot be checked. This CDR3 is CATSEGAGNSPLHF.